The 2 T cell receptor beta chains in this list originate from one sample, sequenced in a study of cytomegalovirus exposure and HLA in healthy donors. Using immunoSEQ multiplex PCR, the repertoire was profiled, and TCRdb retains in-frame clones only, with some absent. This table holds around 300,000 clones, roughly 85% found once. The sample comprised PBMCs. The origin of the receptors is a woman in her late teens or twenties in good health and CMV-seronegative.

The rearrangement joins TRBV29-1 to TRBJ2-5; D is undetermined. V shed 4 bases and J shed 1 base, with 7 bases lying between them. The germline V gene has CDR1 SQVTM and CDR2 ANQGSEA. The CDR3 consists of 12 residues. The chain's CDR3 is CSVGLSQETQYF. The CDR3 DNA reads as TGCAGCGTTGGGTTGAGCCAAGAGACCCAGTACTTC.

The CDR3 sequence is CSAGGARETQYF. The CDR3 region has the DNA TGCAGCGCCGGGGGGGCGAGGGAGACCCAGTACTTC. This chain uses TRBV29-1 with TRBJ2-5, with TRBD2 matching 8 bases. Germline loops: CDR1 SQVTM, CDR2 ANQGSEA. The V and J ends lost 7 bases and 5 bases, in that order; junction bases with no gene match: 6. The CDR3 runs 12 residues. Filled out from reference TRBV29-1 and TRBJ2-5, the complete variable domain reads SAVISQKPSRDICQRGTSLTIQCQVDSQVTMMFWYRQQPGQSLTLIATANQGSEATYESGFVIDKFPISRPNLTFSTLTVSNMSPEDSSIYLCSAGGARETQYFGPGTRLLVL.